Following are 18 T cell receptor beta chains from one sample sequenced in a study of Ad26.COV2.S vaccination and SARS-CoV-2 variants. Treatment reported: 19 received Ad26.COV2.S at low or high dose, single or two shots; 5 received placebo; per-sample allocation not given. Following the first vaccine or placebo injection, samples were taken on day 63. Measured with immunoSEQ multiplex PCR; TCRdb has only the in-frame clones, and not every one. The sample yields about 320,000 clones, about 82% seen once. The source material was peripheral blood, sampled in a trial of Ad26.COV2.S vaccine versus placebo. All receptors come from a person between 18 and 65 years old who received the Ad26.COV2.S COVID-19 vaccine or a placebo.

V usage is TRBV5-1 and J usage is TRBJ2-7, with 12 bases identical to TRBD2. Germline lookup yields CDR1 SGHRS and CDR2 YFSETQ. J gave up 4 bases and V 1 base, and 12 bases lay outside the gene matches. The CDR3 runs to 18 residues. The CDR3 sequence is CASSLRSGGLAGIYEQYF. CDR3 bases: TGCGCCAGCAGCTTGCGAAGTGGCGGACTAGCGGGGATTTACGAGCAGTACTTC.

The rearrangement uses TRBV3-1 (or the pseudogene TRBV3-2) and TRBJ2-3; 9 nucleotides align to TRBD2. J was trimmed by 14 bases and V by 5 bases; bases with no gene match: 5. The germline gives CDR1 LGHDT, CDR2 YNNKEL (reference sequence). CDR3 length: 11 amino acids. The CDR3 nucleotides are TGTGCCAGCAGCGCAGCGGGGGGACTGTATTTT. Amino acid sequence: CASSAAGGLYF.

V gene TRBV9 combines with J gene TRBJ2-5; D gene unclear. V lost 1 base, J lost 3 bases, and 10 bases lay in between. The CDR3 covers 14 residues. In germline, CDR1 is SGDLS, CDR2 YYNGEE. The CDR3 region is CASSVRSREETQYF. The DNA of the CDR3 is TGTGCCAGCAGCGTAAGGAGCCGCGAAGAGACCCAGTACTTC.

Points on this clone: This CDR3 is also generated by other DNA sequences in the sample. The chain joins TRBV7-2 to TRBJ1-2; D is unclear. V lost 1 base to trimming and J lost 0 bases, with 6 bases between them. This CDR3 contains 14 residues. The germline gives CDR1 SGHTA, CDR2 FQGNSA. CDR3 nucleotides: TGTGCCAGCAGCTTAGGAACTGCTAACTATGGCTACACCTTC. It is translated as CASSLGTANYGYTF.

The chain links TRBV5-4 to TRBJ2-7; 7 bases line up with TRBD2. CDR3 length: 13 residues. V gave up 2 bases and J gave up 2 bases; unmatched junction bases: 1. CDR1 and CDR2 from the germline V gene are SGHNT and YYREEE (reference sequence). The CDR3 DNA follows: TGTGCCAGCAGCTTTCGGGGGGCCTACGAGCAGTACTTC. Protein product: CASSFRGAYEQYF.

Comments on this clone: This sample also contains other DNA sequences that code for the same CDR3. This chain joins TRBV18 and TRBJ2-2; D is possibly TRBD1 (6 bases). The CDR3 contains 16 residues. CDR1 and CDR2 from the germline V gene are KGHSH and LQKENI. The V end was cut by 3 bases, the J end by 2 bases, with 13 bases between. The CDR3 DNA sequence: TGTGCCAGCTCACCCAATGGGGGCTCTAACACCGGGGAGCTGTTTTTT. Its translation: CASSPNGGSNTGELFF.

The genes are TRBV9 and TRBJ2-7; D is possibly TRBD2 (5 bases). The ends were cut back, 4 bases at V and 1 base at J, with 9 bases in the middle. CDR1 and CDR2 (germline): SGDLS, YYNGEE. The CDR3 is made up of 13 amino acids. CDR3 DNA sequence: TGTGCCAGCAGCCCCGGGGTTTCCTACGAGCAGTACTTC. This encodes CASSPGVSYEQYF.

Only one count was recorded for this clone. This chain links TRBV9 with TRBJ1-6, with no clear D. Germline V gives CDR1 SGDLS, CDR2 YYNGEE. V lost 7 bases, J lost 0 bases, and 11 bases lay in between. The CDR3 is made up of 15 amino acids. CDR3 sequence: CASGRAGSYNSPLHF. CDR3 coding DNA: TGTGCCAGCGGAAGGGCGGGCTCCTATAATTCACCCCTCCACTTT. Complete variable domain (other parts from reference TRBV9 and TRBJ1-6): DSGVTQTPKHLITATGQRVTLRCSPRSGDLSVYWYQQSLDQGLQFLIQYYNGEERAKGNILERFSAQQFPDLHSELNLSSLELGDSALYFCASGRAGSYNSPLHFGNGTRLTVT.

This chain uses TRBV6-2 or TRBV6-3 with TRBJ2-2, with unresolved D. The CDR3 totals 16 residues. V was cut by 2 bases and J by 1 base, with 11 bases left in between. Germline CDR1 MNHEY, CDR2 SVGEGT. CDR3 amino acids: CASSYEEVRNTGELFF. CDR3 sequence (DNA): TGTGCCAGCAGTTACGAGGAAGTAAGGAACACCGGGGAGCTGTTTTTT.

V usage is TRBV10-2 and J usage is TRBJ1-6; D gene ambiguous. The V end lost 7 bases, the J end lost 10 bases, and 17 bases lay between the germline ends. This CDR3 contains 14 residues. Germline CDR1 reads WSHSY; CDR2 reads SAAADI. This chain's CDR3 is CASTLVRRGSPLHF. In DNA form, the CDR3 reads TGCGCCAGCACCTTAGTCCGTCGTGGATCACCCCTCCACTTT.

This chain links TRBV27 with TRBJ2-1, with a weak D call TRBD1 (5 bases). V dropped 6 bases and J dropped 4 bases, with 10 bases sitting between them. The CDR3 loop spans 13 amino acids. Germline values: CDR1 MNHEY, CDR2 SMNVEV (reference sequence). CDR3 in DNA: TGTGCCAGCAGCGCAGGGATATACAATGAGCAGTTCTTC. Encoded protein: CASSAGIYNEQFF.

This clone showed up just a few times. Here the CDR3 DNA reads TGTGCCAGCAGCCATGGAGGCCGGGACACTAGCACAGATACGCAGTATTTT. It specifies CASSHGGRDTSTDTQYF. The chain carries TRBV11-2 and TRBJ2-3, with D possibly being TRBD1 (6 bases). CDR3 length: 17 amino acids. Per the germline V gene, CDR1 is SGHAT and CDR2 is FQNNGV. Trimming took 5 bases from V and 0 from J, leaving 18 bases between them.

The V and J genes are TRBV4-1 and TRBJ1-5; D unclear. Germline CDR1 MGHRA, CDR2 YSYEKL. The V end was cut by 0 bases, the J end by 3 bases, with 6 bases between. The CDR3 has 14 amino acids. In DNA, the CDR3 is TGCGCCAGCAGCCAAGATGCTCCCAATCAGCCCCAGCATTTT. Translated: CASSQDAPNQPQHF.

The chain is built from TRBV9 and TRBJ2-1, with D maybe TRBD2 (7 bases). The CDR3 runs 15 residues. V lost 6 bases and J 4 bases, leaving 17 bases between the germline ends. Germline V gene lookup returns CDR1 SGDLS and CDR2 YYNGEE. CDR3 residues: CASTAVGGGYNEQFF. The CDR3 DNA reads as TGTGCCAGCACAGCCGTAGGGGGGGGATACAATGAGCAGTTCTTC.

This clone occurred a few times. The chain combines TRBV5-4 with TRBJ2-1; D is undetermined. Germline CDR1 reads SGHNT; CDR2 reads YYREEE (reference sequence). This CDR3 is built from 11 residues. Between the trimmed V and J ends, which lost 4 bases and 4 bases, there was a span of 3 bases. The CDR3 sequence: CASSRYNEQFF. The CDR3 DNA reads as TGTGCCAGCAGCCGATACAATGAGCAGTTCTTC.

This clone has just a few counts. The chain couples TRBV19 to TRBJ1-5; 7 bases agree with TRBD1. This CDR3 comprises 15 residues. Germline CDR1 reads LNHDA; CDR2 reads SQIVND (reference sequence). V gave up 1 base and J gave up 3 bases; unmatched junction bases: 3. CDR3 protein: CASSIGGQLNQPQHF. DNA of the CDR3: TGTGCCAGTAGTATAGGGGGACAGCTCAATCAGCCCCAGCATTTT.

The V gene is TRBV5-1, the J gene TRBJ1-6, with D perhaps matching TRBD1 (5 bases). V was trimmed by 2 bases and J by 8 bases, leaving 11 bases between them. Germline loops: CDR1 SGHRS, CDR2 YFSETQ. The CDR3 is made up of 14 amino acids. In DNA form, the CDR3 reads TGCGCCAGCAGCTTCCAGGGAGTTGATTCACCCCTCCACTTT. Translating it yields CASSFQGVDSPLHF.

The CDR3 DNA is TGTGCCAGTAGTTTCGGACTAGCGGGGACCAATGAGCAGTTCTTC. Translated: CASSFGLAGTNEQFF. This sequence joins TRBV19 and TRBJ2-1, with 12 positions matching TRBD2. The CDR3 sequence is 15 residues long. V shed 5 bases and J 6 bases; nucleotides not matched to a gene: 5. CDR1 is LNHDA, CDR2 SQIVND, per germline (reference sequence).